One sample yielded the 18 T cell receptor beta chains listed below, sequenced in a study of T cells in Graves' hyperthyroidism and ophthalmopathy. Amplified TCR beta CDR3 regions came from RNA transcripts. In the first-round RT-PCR of the TCR CDR3, the HTBI primer set was used. TCRdb processed the multiplex PCR reads anew with MiXCR; each CDR3 protein has one entry. Among some 300,000 distinct CDR3 sequences listed, roughly 19% were seen once. The material sequenced was blood. These receptors came from a man aged 50 or older with Graves' ophthalmopathy.

The V and J genes are TRBV11-2 and TRBJ1-4; D ambiguous. Trimming took 5 bases from V and 4 from J, leaving 11 bases between them. The CDR3 totals 14 residues. From germline, CDR1 is SGHAT and CDR2 FQNNGV. Here the CDR3 DNA reads TGTGCCAGCAGCCGGACTGCCCGTAATGAAAAACTGTTTTTT. This codes for CASSRTARNEKLFF.

This clonotype was counted many times. CDR3 DNA sequence: TGTGCCAGCAGTTCACCCGGACAGGGGGCCTACGAGCAGTACTTC. This sequence encodes CASSSPGQGAYEQYF. The rearrangement joins TRBV28 to TRBJ2-7; 10 bases align to TRBD1. CDR1 is MDHEN and CDR2 is SYDVKM in the germline V gene. V shed 4 bases and J 2 bases; nucleotides not matched to a gene: 5. The CDR3 contains 15 residues.

The chain combines TRBV5-1 with TRBJ1-4; D ambiguous. Between the trimmed V and J ends, which lost 4 bases and 2 bases, there was a span of 15 bases. This CDR3 has 16 residues. Germline V gives CDR1 SGHRS, CDR2 YFSETQ. Written as DNA, the CDR3 is TGCGCCAGCAGCCTTGATAGGTCCCTCACTAATGAAAAACTGTTTTTT. As protein: CASSLDRSLTNEKLFF.

V usage is TRBV14 and J usage is TRBJ2-1; D remains unclear. Germline lookup yields CDR1 SGHDN and CDR2 FVKESK. V shed 4 bases and J shed 8 bases, with 9 bases lying between them. The CDR3 spans 12 residues. This chain's CDR3 is CASSPTFDEQFF. The CDR3 DNA reads TGTGCCAGCAGCCCAACTTTCGATGAGCAGTTCTTC. The full variable domain, with the rest looked up from reference TRBV14 and TRBJ2-1, is EAGVTQFPSHSVIEKGQTVTLRCDPISGHDNLYWYRRVMGKEIKFLLHFVKESKQDESGMPNNRFLAERTGGTYSTLKVQPAELEDSGVYFCASSPTFDEQFFGPGTRLTVL.

Remarks on this clonotype: A much larger clone lies one base from this, so it may be a read error. The V and J genes are TRBV28 and TRBJ1-1; tentative D call: TRBD1 (6 bases). The CDR3 loop spans 12 amino acids. V was cut by 6 bases and J by 14 bases, with 19 bases left in between. Germline V gene lookup returns CDR1 MDHEN and CDR2 SYDVKM. CDR3 bases: TGTGCCAGCAGCCAGACCGAGGGGGTAGGGTTCTTT. It codes for CASSQTEGVGFF.

The chain uses TRBV24-1 and TRBJ2-5; 7 nucleotides match TRBD1. In germline, CDR1 is KGHDR, CDR2 SFDVKD. The junction had 13 bases not matched to a gene; V was cut back by 3 bases and J by 7 bases. This CDR3 contains 16 residues. In DNA form, the CDR3 reads TGTGCCACCAGTGATCCCTCCGAAGGGGGCGCAGGGACCCAGTACTTC. The encoded protein is CATSDPSEGGAGTQYF.

This clonotype showed up just a few times. The rearrangement links TRBV5-6 to TRBJ2-7; D is uncertain. The CDR3 is 15 amino acids. CDR1 and CDR2 from the germline V gene are SGHDT and YYEEEE. The V and J ends lost 4 bases and 0 bases respectively, with 14 bases between them. The CDR3: CASSGSTFFSYEQYF. In DNA, the CDR3 is TGTGCCAGCAGCGGTTCGACTTTCTTCTCCTACGAGCAGTACTTC.

This clonotype occurred many times. This sequence joins TRBV7-8 and TRBJ2-7; 9 positions agree with TRBD2. The CDR3 spans 15 residues. Germline trimming cut 0 bases from V and 7 bases from J; bases unmatched to any gene: 7. Germline V lookup: CDR1 SGHVS, CDR2 FQNEAQ. CDR3 protein: CASSLALAGPAEQYF. DNA of the CDR3: TGTGCCAGCAGCTTAGCGCTAGCGGGACCTGCGGAGCAGTACTTC.

This clonotype has a count of ten or more. The rearrangement uses TRBV2 and TRBJ1-4, with 7 bases lining up with TRBD1. The CDR3 spans 12 residues. CDR1 SNHLY and CDR2 FYNNEI come from the germline V gene. V lost 6 bases and J lost 8; bases outside the gene matches: 3. The CDR3 region is CASRTGPEKLFF. DNA for the CDR3: TGTGCCAGCAGGACAGGGCCCGAAAAACTGTTTTTT.

This sequence joins TRBV7-6 and TRBJ1-6; TRBD1 matches 9 bases. Germline assignment: CDR1 SGHVS and CDR2 FNYEAQ. J lost 7 bases, V lost 4 bases, and 5 bases had no gene match. The length of the CDR3 is 15 residues. CDR3: CASSSQTGGNSPLHF. In nucleotides, the CDR3 is TGTGCCAGCAGCTCCCAGACAGGGGGGAATTCACCCCTCCACTTT.

CDR3: CSADRRDRVAYEQYF. DNA for the CDR3: TGCAGTGCTGACCGCCGGGACAGGGTCGCCTACGAGCAGTACTTC. This chain joins TRBV20-1 and TRBJ2-7; 9 nucleotides align to TRBD1. V lost 5 bases and J lost 2; bases outside the gene matches: 10. CDR1 is DFQATT and CDR2 is SNEGSKA in the germline V gene (reference sequence). This CDR3 spans 15 amino acids.

The chain links TRBV5-1 to TRBJ2-3, with D tentatively TRBD2 (5 bases). This CDR3 has 15 residues. CDR1 and CDR2 from the germline V gene are SGHRS and YFSETQ. The V end was cut by 4 bases, the J end by 1 base, with 13 bases between. The CDR3 loop reads CASSDGSIGTDTQYF. CDR3 coding DNA: TGCGCCAGCAGCGATGGGAGTATAGGCACAGATACGCAGTATTTT.

This clonotype occurred a few times. The chain joins TRBV18 to TRBJ1-5; unclear D gene. Trimming cost V 4 bases and J 6 bases, with 13 bases left between them. Germline lookup yields CDR1 KGHSH and CDR2 LQKENI. The CDR3 contains 14 residues. Written as DNA, the CDR3 is TGTGCCAGCTCACTCGGGAAAACGGGTCAGCCCCAGCATTTT. Translation: CASSLGKTGQPQHF.

This clonotype was recorded many times. The J gene is TRBJ1-4, the V gene TRBV3-1; 10 bases fit TRBD1. Per germline, CDR1 LGHDT and CDR2 YNNKEL (reference sequence). The CDR3 runs to 15 residues. Trimming took 4 bases from V and 7 from J; bases not matched to a gene: 6. The CDR3 DNA sequence: TGTGCCAGCAGCCGTCGGGGACAGGGGAGTGAAAAACTGTTTTTT. Translated, it gives CASSRRGQGSEKLFF. Drawing the rest from reference TRBV3-1 and TRBJ1-4, the complete variable domain is DTAVSQTPKYLVTQMGNDKSIKCEQNLGHDTMYWYKQDSKKFLKIMFSYNNKELIINETVPNRFSPKSPDKAHLNLHINSLELGDSAVYFCASSRRGQGSEKLFFGSGTQLSVL.

In regard to this clonotype: Just one base apart from a much larger clone, this may be a read error. This sequence joins TRBV2 and TRBJ1-5; no clear D. CDR3 size: 15 residues. Germline CDR1 reads SNHLY; CDR2 reads FYNNEI. The V gene lost 10 bases and the J gene lost 2 bases, with 18 bases spanning the gap. Written as DNA, the CDR3 is TGTGCCACCCAACAGAGTACCTTGGGCAATCAGCCCCAGCATTTT. This gives the protein CATQQSTLGNQPQHF.

This clonotype was seen only a few times. V gene TRBV4-1 combines with J gene TRBJ1-1, with a possible D match to TRBD1 (6 bases). CDR3 length: 16 residues. Germline V gene data show CDR1 as MGHRA and CDR2 as YSYEKL. Trimming pared 0 bases from V and 0 bases from J, leaving 11 bases between. CDR3 protein: CASSQDRGAMNTEAFF. The DNA of the CDR3 is TGCGCCAGCAGCCAAGATCGGGGGGCTATGAACACTGAAGCTTTCTTT.

This clonotype occurred many times. The gene calls are TRBV3-1 and TRBJ2-5; D gene ambiguous. V was trimmed by 1 base and J by 9 bases, leaving 15 bases between them. The CDR3 loop spans 14 amino acids. Germline assignment: CDR1 LGHDT and CDR2 YNNKEL (reference sequence). CDR3 sequence reads: CASSQGSALAAQYF. The DNA for the CDR3 is TGTGCCAGCAGCCAAGGTTCGGCCCTTGCGGCCCAGTACTTC.

The chain has TRBV2 and TRBJ1-3; no reliable D call. V was cut by 8 bases and J by 2 bases, with 10 bases left in between. The CDR3 has 13 amino acids. Germline CDR1 and CDR2: SNHLY and FYNNEI. The CDR3 nucleotides are TGTGCCAGCTCTTCCGGGGCTGGAAACACCATATATTTT. Protein product: CASSSGAGNTIYF.